The rows below give T cell receptor beta chains drawn from one sample of a study of response to subunit inactivated influenza vaccine. A single record per CDR3 protein comes from TCRdb applying MiXCR to the RT-PCR reads. The sample consists of over 400,000 distinct CDR3 sequences, around 9.9% of them appearing once. The sequencing here drew on PBMCs from blood, taken about 40 days after vaccination. All receptors derive from a man aged 45-65 years who received an inactivated influenza vaccine. Both conserved end residues are part of each CDR3. D genes are given only for firm matches. Clone size appears in some rows only: once, few, many, or a class for an expanded clone.

J gene,D gene,clone size,V gene,CDR3 protein,CDR3 DNA
TRBJ1-3,TRBD1,few,TRBV29-1,CSDWDREGNTIYF,TGCAGCGACTGGGACAGGGAAGGAAACACCATATATTTT
TRBJ2-5,TRBD2,few,TRBV7-2,CASSPIRGGGVQETQYF,TGTGCCAGCAGTCCAATTAGGGGCGGGGGGGTGCAAGAGACCCAGTACTTC
TRBJ1-5,TRBD1,few,TRBV6-5,CASSYAGGQPQHF,TGTGCCAGCAGTTACGCAGGGGGTCAGCCCCAGCATTTT
TRBJ2-2,-,-,TRBV10-3,CAISERRDRGTGELFF,TGTGCCATCAGTGAGCGCAGGGATCGCGGCACCGGGGAGCTGTTTTTT
TRBJ2-6,TRBD1,many,TRBV7-2,CASSRDSSSGANVLTF,TGTGCCAGCAGCCGGGACAGTTCCTCTGGGGCCAACGTCCTGACTTTC
TRBJ1-2,-,-,TRBV12-3/TRBV12-4,CASSLPGDGYTF,TGTGCCAGCAGTTTGCCCGGGGATGGCTACACCTTC
TRBJ2-1,TRBD2,-,TRBV10-1,CASSTGTSENLYNEQFF,TGCGCCAGCAGCACCGGGACTAGCGAAAACCTTTACAATGAGCAGTTCTTC
TRBJ1-6,-,many,TRBV12-3/TRBV12-4,CASSLALGGSSPLHF,TGTGCCAGCAGTTTAGCGCTCGGTGGCTCTTCACCCCTCCACTTT
TRBJ2-7,TRBD1,few,TRBV24-1,CATKILGQGETYEQYF,TGTGCCACTAAAATCCTTGGACAGGGGGAGACCTACGAGCAGTACTTC
TRBJ2-1,-,few,TRBV7-2,CASSLEVSAGEQFF,TGTGCCAGCAGCTTAGAGGTTAGTGCCGGTGAGCAGTTCTTC
TRBJ2-2,-,-,TRBV12-3/TRBV12-4,CASSLRGKLNTGELFF,TGTGCCAGCAGTCTCCGGGGGAAGCTGAACACCGGGGAGCTGTTTTTT
TRBJ2-2,-,-,TRBV6-1,CASSPKFRGDGELFF,TGTGCCAGCAGTCCAAAATTTAGAGGAGACGGGGAGCTGTTTTTT
TRBJ1-5,-,many,TRBV20-1,CSASDTSNQPQHF,TGCAGTGCTAGCGACACAAGCAATCAGCCCCAGCATTTT
TRBJ2-7,TRBD2,few,TRBV10-3,CAISEPLAGSYEQYF,TGTGCCATCAGTGAGCCACTAGCGGGGAGCTACGAGCAGTACTTC
TRBJ2-2,-,few,TRBV20-1,CSASGIGQTSNTGELFF,TGCAGTGCTAGCGGTATTGGACAGACTTCGAACACCGGGGAGCTGTTTTTT
TRBJ2-5,-,-,TRBV11-2,CASRDTSQGVGQETQYF,TGTGCCAGCAGGGATACTTCTCAGGGAGTTGGGCAAGAGACCCAGTACTTC
TRBJ1-1,-,few,TRBV15,CATSRKGNTEAFF,TGTGCCACCAGCAGAAAGGGCAACACTGAAGCTTTCTTT
TRBJ2-3,-,few,TRBV25-1,CASSEYGGESPDTQYF,TGTGCCAGCAGTGAATACGGGGGAGAGTCCCCAGATACGCAGTATTTT
TRBJ2-4,-,-,TRBV15,CATSKGTDLKLLAKNIQYF,TGTGCCACCAGCAAGGGAACGGATCTAAAACTACTAGCCAAAAACATTCAGTACTTC
TRBJ1-6,-,-,TRBV12-3/TRBV12-4,CASSLEGRLNSPLHF,TGTGCCAGCAGTTTGGAGGGCCGTTTGAATTCACCCCTCCACTTT
TRBJ2-1,-,-,TRBV20-1,CSARDGGFSPSYNEQFF,TGCAGTGCTAGAGATGGGGGTTTTTCTCCCTCCTACAATGAGCAGTTCTTC
TRBJ2-1,-,-,TRBV11-2,CASSLVERREQFF,TGTGCCAGCAGCTTAGTGGAGCGGAGGGAGCAGTTCTTC
TRBJ2-3,TRBD1,few,TRBV29-1,CSGKGTGAPDTQYF,TGCAGCGGAAAAGGGACAGGCGCTCCAGATACGCAGTATTTT
TRBJ2-5,-,-,TRBV27,CASSPGVADQETQYF,TGTGCCAGCAGTCCCGGGGTAGCGGACCAAGAGACCCAGTACTTC
TRBJ2-7,-,few,TRBV15,CATSRVRGGADEQYF,TGTGCCACCAGCAGAGTTAGGGGGGGGGCCGACGAGCAGTACTTC
TRBJ1-2,-,-,TRBV11-2,CASSLGGTRGYTF,TGTGCCAGCAGCTTGGGAGGGACGCGTGGCTACACCTTC
TRBJ2-7,-,-,TRBV20-1,CSATFGVVYEQYF,TGCAGTGCTACCTTTGGGGTAGTATACGAGCAGTACTTC
TRBJ2-5,-,-,TRBV10-3,CAISGGRRAETQYF,TGTGCCATCAGTGGGGGTCGGAGGGCGGAGACCCAGTACTTC
TRBJ2-7,-,-,TRBV9,CASSVGSVTSYEQYF,TGTGCCAGCAGCGTGGGGTCCGTTACCTCCTACGAGCAGTACTTC
TRBJ1-1,-,-,TRBV5-1,CASSRGTKNTEAFF,TGCGCCAGCAGCCGGGGGACAAAGAACACTGAAGCTTTCTTT
TRBJ2-5,TRBD2,many,TRBV7-2,CASSPGLAGVGETQYF,TGTGCCAGCAGCCCAGGACTAGCGGGAGTCGGAGAGACCCAGTACTTC
TRBJ2-7,-,-,TRBV20-1,CSARSIPVSSYEQYF,TGCAGTGCTAGGAGTATTCCCGTAAGCTCCTACGAGCAGTACTTC
TRBJ2-1,TRBD2,-,TRBV7-9,CASSLAGTSNEQFF,TGTGCCAGCAGCTTAGCCGGGACTAGCAATGAGCAGTTCTTC
TRBJ2-7,TRBD2,-,TRBV4-3,CASSQEARLAGSYEQYF,TGCGCCAGCAGCCAAGAGGCCAGACTAGCGGGATCCTACGAGCAGTACTTC
TRBJ2-2,TRBD2,-,TRBV5-6,CASSYVGTSYSGELFF,TGTGCCAGCAGCTACGTTGGGACTAGCTATTCCGGGGAGCTGTTTTTT
TRBJ1-3,TRBD1,few,TRBV10-3,CAISPGQGSPLSGNTIYF,TGTGCCATCAGCCCGGGACAGGGGAGTCCCCTCTCTGGAAACACCATATATTTT
TRBJ2-7,TRBD2,-,TRBV3-1,CASSPSGSGEQYF,TGTGCCAGCAGCCCCAGCGGGAGCGGGGAGCAGTACTTC
TRBJ2-1,TRBD2,-,TRBV4-3,CASSQGGLAGLSYNEQFF,TGCGCCAGCAGCCAAGGGGGACTAGCGGGCCTCTCCTACAATGAGCAGTTCTTC
TRBJ1-1,TRBD1,few,TRBV6-1,CASGMDRPNRGTEAFF,TGTGCCAGCGGCATGGACAGGCCTAATAGGGGCACTGAAGCTTTCTTT
TRBJ2-3,TRBD2,many,TRBV29-1,CSVGEGDTQYF,TGCAGCGTTGGGGAGGGCGATACGCAGTATTTT
TRBJ2-2,-,many,TRBV12-3/TRBV12-4,CASSLGRTNTGELFF,TGTGCCAGCAGTTTAGGTCGGACGAACACCGGGGAGCTGTTTTTT
TRBJ1-1,-,few,TRBV7-2,CASSLGGWGLKTEAFF,TGTGCCAGCAGCTTAGGTGGCTGGGGGCTCAAAACTGAAGCTTTCTTT
TRBJ2-7,TRBD2,many,TRBV5-1,CASSSTSDYEQYF,TGCGCCAGCAGCTCGACTAGCGATTACGAGCAGTACTTC
TRBJ1-5,-,-,TRBV27,CASSQWAGSNQPQHF,TGTGCCAGCAGCCAATGGGCAGGTAGCAATCAGCCCCAGCATTTT
TRBJ2-3,-,few,TRBV2,CASNDQRSTDTQYF,TGTGCCAGCAATGACCAGCGGAGCACAGATACGCAGTATTTT
TRBJ2-3,-,few,TRBV5-6,CASSPSREYTDTQYF,TGTGCCAGCAGCCCTTCGAGGGAGTATACAGATACGCAGTATTTT
TRBJ1-6,TRBD1,few,TRBV18,CASSLGTGGSNSPLHF,TGTGCCAGCTCACTCGGGACAGGGGGGTCGAATTCACCCCTCCACTTT
TRBJ2-7,TRBD2,few,TRBV5-4,CASSLTSGRAYEQYF,TGTGCCAGCAGCCTCACTAGCGGGAGGGCCTACGAGCAGTACTTC
TRBJ2-3,-,few,TRBV5-5,CASSFVAGGTDTQYF,TGTGCCAGCAGCTTTGTTGCGGGCGGCACAGATACGCAGTATTTT
TRBJ1-1,-,few,TRBV12-3/TRBV12-4,CASSADRTPIKAFF,TGTGCCAGCAGTGCCGACAGAACCCCGATTAAAGCTTTCTTT
TRBJ1-6,-,-,TRBV2,CASSFSENSPLHF,TGTGCCAGCAGTTTTTCAGAGAATTCACCCCTCCACTTT
TRBJ2-4,-,-,TRBV20-1,CSAGGGGGDIQYF,TGCAGTGCTGGGGGCGGGGGCGGAGACATTCAGTACTTC